This T cell receptor beta chain emerged from a study of cytomegalovirus exposure and HLA in healthy donors. Study-wide background: A prior study identified 120 million or so unique TCR beta sequences from 150 million to 200 million T cells. Around four fifths of around 390 genotyped donors fell in the Caucasian-associated ancestry cluster.

PCR amplification relied on 60 Vbeta primers (plus 13 Jbeta primers). Measured with immunoSEQ multiplex PCR; TCRdb has only the in-frame clones, and not every one. The sample has more than 110,000 clones, 60% to 85% seen once. The sample taken for sequencing was PBMCs. The receptor was isolated from a male donor in good health and CMV-seropositive.

The CDR3 DNA follows: TGCGCCAGCAGCTTCCCCCGGGGTAGCGGGAGTTTTGAGCAGTTCTTC. It translates to CASSFPRGSGSFEQFF. The rearrangement uses TRBV5-1 and TRBJ2-1; 9 positions match TRBD2. The CDR3 runs 16 residues. The germline gives CDR1 SGHRS, CDR2 YFSETQ. Germline trimming cut 2 bases from V and 9 bases from J; bases unmatched to any gene: 12. The variable domain in full, with the rest retrieved from reference TRBV5-1 and TRBJ2-1, is KAGVTQTPRYLIKTRGQQVTLSCSPISGHRSVSWYQQTPGQGLQFLFEYFSETQRNKGNFPGRFSGRQFSNSRSEMNVSTLELGDSALYLCASSFPRGSGSFEQFFGPGTRLTVL.